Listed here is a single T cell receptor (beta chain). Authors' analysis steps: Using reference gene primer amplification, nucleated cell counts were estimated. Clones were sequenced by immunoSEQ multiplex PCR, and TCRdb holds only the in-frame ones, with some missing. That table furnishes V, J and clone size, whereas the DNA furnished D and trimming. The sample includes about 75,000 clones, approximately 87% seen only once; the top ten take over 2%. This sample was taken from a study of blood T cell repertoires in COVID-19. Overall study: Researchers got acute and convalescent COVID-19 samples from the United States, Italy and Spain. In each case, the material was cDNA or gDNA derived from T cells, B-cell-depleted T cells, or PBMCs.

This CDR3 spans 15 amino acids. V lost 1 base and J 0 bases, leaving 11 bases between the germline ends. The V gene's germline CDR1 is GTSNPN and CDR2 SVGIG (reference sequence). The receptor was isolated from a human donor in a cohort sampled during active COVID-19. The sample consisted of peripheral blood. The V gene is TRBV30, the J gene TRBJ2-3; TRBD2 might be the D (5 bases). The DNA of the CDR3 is TGTGCCTGGAGTGAGGCTAGCAGAAGCACAGATACGCAGTATTTT. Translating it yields CAWSEASRSTDTQYF.